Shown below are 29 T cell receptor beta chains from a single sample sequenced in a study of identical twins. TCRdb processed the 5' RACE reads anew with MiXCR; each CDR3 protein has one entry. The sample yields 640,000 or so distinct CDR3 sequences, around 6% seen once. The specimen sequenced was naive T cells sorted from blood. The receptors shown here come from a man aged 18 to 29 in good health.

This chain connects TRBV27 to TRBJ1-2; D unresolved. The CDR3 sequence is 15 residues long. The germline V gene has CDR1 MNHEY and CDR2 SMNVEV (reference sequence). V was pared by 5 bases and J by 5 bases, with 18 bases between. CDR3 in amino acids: CASSHIPLSGYGYTF. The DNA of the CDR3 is TGTGCCAGCAGTCATATCCCCCTCTCGGGGTATGGCTACACCTTC.

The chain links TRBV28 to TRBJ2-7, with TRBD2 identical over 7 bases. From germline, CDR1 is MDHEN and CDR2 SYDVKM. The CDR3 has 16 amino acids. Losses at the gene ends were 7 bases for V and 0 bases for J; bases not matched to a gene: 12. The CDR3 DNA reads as TGTGCCAGCACCATGGTGTCTAGCGGTTCCTCCTACGAGCAGTACTTC. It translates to CASTMVSSGSSYEQYF.

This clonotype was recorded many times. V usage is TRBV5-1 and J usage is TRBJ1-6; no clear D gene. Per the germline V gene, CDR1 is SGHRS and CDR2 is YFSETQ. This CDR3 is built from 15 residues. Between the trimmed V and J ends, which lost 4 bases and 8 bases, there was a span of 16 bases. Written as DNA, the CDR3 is TGCGCCAGCAGCGTCTCCGGGAATGAGTATTCACCCCTCCACTTT. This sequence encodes CASSVSGNEYSPLHF.

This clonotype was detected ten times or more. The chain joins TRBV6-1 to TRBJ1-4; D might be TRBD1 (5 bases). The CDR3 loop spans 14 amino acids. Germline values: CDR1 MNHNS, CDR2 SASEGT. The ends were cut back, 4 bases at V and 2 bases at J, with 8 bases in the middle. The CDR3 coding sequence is TGTGCCAGCAGTGTGGGGGTGACTAATGAAAAACTGTTTTTT. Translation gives CASSVGVTNEKLFF.

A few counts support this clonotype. CDR3 nucleotides: TGCAGTGCTAGTGACATCGTTAACTATGGCTACACCTTC. It is translated as CSASDIVNYGYTF. The chain couples TRBV20-1 to TRBJ1-2; D gene uncertain. Germline V gene lookup returns CDR1 DFQATT and CDR2 SNEGSKA (reference sequence). V lost 3 bases and J 1 base, leaving 9 bases between the germline ends. This CDR3 is built from 13 residues.

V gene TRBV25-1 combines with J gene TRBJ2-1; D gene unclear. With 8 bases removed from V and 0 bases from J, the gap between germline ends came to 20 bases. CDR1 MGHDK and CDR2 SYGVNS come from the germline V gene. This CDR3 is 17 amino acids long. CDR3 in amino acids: CASGSTVAGSSYNEQFF. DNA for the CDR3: TGTGCCAGCGGATCTACCGTTGCAGGCAGCTCCTACAATGAGCAGTTCTTC.

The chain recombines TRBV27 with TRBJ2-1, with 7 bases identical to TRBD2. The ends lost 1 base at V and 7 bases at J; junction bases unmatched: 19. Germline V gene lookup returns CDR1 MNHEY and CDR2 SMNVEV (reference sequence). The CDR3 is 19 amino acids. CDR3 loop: CASSLFPRIREGRSNEQFF. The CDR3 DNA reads TGTGCCAGCAGTTTATTCCCCAGGATTAGGGAGGGCCGGTCGAATGAGCAGTTCTTC.

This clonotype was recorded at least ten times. The CDR3 region has the DNA TGCAGCGTTGAGGTAGTGGGGACTGGACCTTACGAGCAGTACTTC. This encodes CSVEVVGTGPYEQYF. The chain has TRBV29-1 and TRBJ2-7, with a tentative D call TRBD2 (6 bases). CDR1 is SQVTM and CDR2 is ANQGSEA in the germline V gene. The CDR3 has 15 amino acids. V shed 3 bases and J shed 4 bases, with 19 bases lying between them.

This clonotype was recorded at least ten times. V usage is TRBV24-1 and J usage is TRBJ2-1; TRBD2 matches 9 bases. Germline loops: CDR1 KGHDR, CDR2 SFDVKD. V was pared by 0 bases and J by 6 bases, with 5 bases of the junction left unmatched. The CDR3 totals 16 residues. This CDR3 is CATSDLVAGEANEQFF. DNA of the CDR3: TGTGCCACCAGTGATTTGGTAGCGGGGGAGGCCAATGAGCAGTTCTTC.

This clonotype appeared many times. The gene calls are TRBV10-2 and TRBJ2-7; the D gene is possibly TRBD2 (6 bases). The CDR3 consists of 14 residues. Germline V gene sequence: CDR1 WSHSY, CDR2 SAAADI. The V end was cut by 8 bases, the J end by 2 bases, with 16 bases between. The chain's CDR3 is CASRGAGTAYEQYF. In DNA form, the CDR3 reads TGCGCCAGCCGCGGGGCAGGCACTGCCTACGAGCAGTACTTC.

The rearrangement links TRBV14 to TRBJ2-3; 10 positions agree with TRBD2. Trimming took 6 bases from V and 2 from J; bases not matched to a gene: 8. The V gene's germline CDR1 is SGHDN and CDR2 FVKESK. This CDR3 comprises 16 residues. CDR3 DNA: TGTGCCAGCAGTCCCACTAGCGGGATTGACACAGATACGCAGTATTTT. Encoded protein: CASSPTSGIDTDTQYF.

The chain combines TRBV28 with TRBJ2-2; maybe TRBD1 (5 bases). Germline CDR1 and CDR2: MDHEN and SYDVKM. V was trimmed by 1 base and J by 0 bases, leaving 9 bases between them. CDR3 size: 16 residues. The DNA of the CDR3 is TGTGCCAGCAGTTTATACTCCAGGGCGAACACCGGGGAGCTGTTTTTT. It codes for CASSLYSRANTGELFF. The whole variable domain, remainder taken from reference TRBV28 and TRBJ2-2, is DVKVTQSSRYLVKRTGEKVFLECVQDMDHENMFWYRQDPGLGLRLIYFSYDVKMKEKGDIPEGYSVSREKKERFSLILESASTNQTSMYLCASSLYSRANTGELFFGEGSRLTVL.

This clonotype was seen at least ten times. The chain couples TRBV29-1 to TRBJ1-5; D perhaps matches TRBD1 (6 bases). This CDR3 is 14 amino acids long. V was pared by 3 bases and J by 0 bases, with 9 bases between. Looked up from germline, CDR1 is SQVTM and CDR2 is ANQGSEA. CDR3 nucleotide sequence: TGCAGCGTTGACGGGACACATAGCAATCAGCCCCAGCATTTT. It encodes CSVDGTHSNQPQHF.

Here the CDR3 reads CATSDLRKSTDTQYF. The CDR3 nucleotides are TGTGCCACCAGTGATTTACGGAAAAGCACAGATACGCAGTATTTT. V usage is TRBV24-1 and J usage is TRBJ2-3; D unclear. The CDR3 covers 15 residues. The germline V gene has CDR1 KGHDR and CDR2 SFDVKD. Trimming removed 1 base at V and 0 bases at J, with 7 bases between.

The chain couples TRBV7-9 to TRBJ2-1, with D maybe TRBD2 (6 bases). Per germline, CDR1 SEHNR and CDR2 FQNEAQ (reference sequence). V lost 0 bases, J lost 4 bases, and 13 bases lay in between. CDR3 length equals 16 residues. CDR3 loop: CASSLALREEYNEQFF. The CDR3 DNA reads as TGTGCCAGCAGCTTAGCGCTGAGGGAGGAGTACAATGAGCAGTTCTTC.

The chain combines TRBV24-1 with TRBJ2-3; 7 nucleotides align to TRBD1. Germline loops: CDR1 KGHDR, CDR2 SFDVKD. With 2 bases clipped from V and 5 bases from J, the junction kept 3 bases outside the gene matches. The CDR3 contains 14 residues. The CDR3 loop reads CATSDSAGGDTQYF. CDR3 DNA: TGTGCCACCAGTGATTCAGCAGGGGGAGATACGCAGTATTTT.

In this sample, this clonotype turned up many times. As DNA, the CDR3 is TGTGCCAGCAGTTTAATAGCGGGAGGGCCCAAGACCCAGTACTTC. Its translation is CASSLIAGGPKTQYF. The rearrangement joins TRBV27 to TRBJ2-5, with TRBD2 matching 11 bases. Germline CDR1 MNHEY, CDR2 SMNVEV (reference sequence). This CDR3 is built from 15 residues. V shed 2 bases, J shed 6 bases, and the junction held 5 bases outside the gene matches.

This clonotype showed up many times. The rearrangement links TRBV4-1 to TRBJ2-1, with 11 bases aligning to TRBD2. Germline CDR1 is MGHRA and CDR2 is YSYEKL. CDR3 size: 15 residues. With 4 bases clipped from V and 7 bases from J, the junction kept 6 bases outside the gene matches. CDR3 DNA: TGCGCCAGCAGCCTGGGACTAGCGGCGAGAAATGAGCAGTTCTTC. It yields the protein CASSLGLAARNEQFF.

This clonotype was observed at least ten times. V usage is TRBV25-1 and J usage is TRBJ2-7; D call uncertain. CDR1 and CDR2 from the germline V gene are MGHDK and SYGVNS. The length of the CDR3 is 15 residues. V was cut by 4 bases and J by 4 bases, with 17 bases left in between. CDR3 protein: CASSATTARWYEQYF. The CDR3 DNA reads TGTGCCAGCAGTGCTACGACGGCACGTTGGTACGAGCAGTACTTC.

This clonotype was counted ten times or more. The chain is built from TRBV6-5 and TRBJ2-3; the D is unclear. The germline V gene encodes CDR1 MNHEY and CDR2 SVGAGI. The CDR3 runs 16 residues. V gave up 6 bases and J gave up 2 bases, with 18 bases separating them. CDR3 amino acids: CASRPSSGSVTDTQYF. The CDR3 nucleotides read TGTGCCAGCAGACCTAGTTCAGGTTCTGTCACAGATACGCAGTATTTT.

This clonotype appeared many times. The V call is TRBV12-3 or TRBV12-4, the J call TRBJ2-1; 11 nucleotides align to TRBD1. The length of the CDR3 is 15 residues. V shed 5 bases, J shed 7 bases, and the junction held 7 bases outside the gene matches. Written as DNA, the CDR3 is TGTGCCAGCAGTCCCGGGACAGGGGGGTCAAATGAGCAGTTCTTC. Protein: CASSPGTGGSNEQFF.

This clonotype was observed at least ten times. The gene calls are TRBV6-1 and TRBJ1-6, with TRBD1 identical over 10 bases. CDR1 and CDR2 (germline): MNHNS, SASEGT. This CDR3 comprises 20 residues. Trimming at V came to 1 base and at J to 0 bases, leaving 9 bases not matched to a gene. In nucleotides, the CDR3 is TGTGCCAGCAGTGAAGGCCTCGGACAGGGGGTTGTCTCCTATAATTCACCCCTCCACTTT. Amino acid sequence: CASSEGLGQGVVSYNSPLHF.

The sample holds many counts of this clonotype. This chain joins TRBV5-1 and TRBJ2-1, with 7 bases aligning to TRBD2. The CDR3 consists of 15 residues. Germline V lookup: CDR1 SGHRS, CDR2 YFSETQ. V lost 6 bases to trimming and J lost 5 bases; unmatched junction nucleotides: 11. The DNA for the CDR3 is TGCGCCAGCAACCTGATTAACCTAGCGGACAATGAGCAGTTCTTC. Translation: CASNLINLADNEQFF.

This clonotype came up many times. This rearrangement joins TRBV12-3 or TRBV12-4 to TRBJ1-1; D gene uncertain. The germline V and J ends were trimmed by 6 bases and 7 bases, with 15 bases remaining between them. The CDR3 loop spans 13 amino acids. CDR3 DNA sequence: TGTGCCAGCAGCTCGTTTCCCAACGGTGAAGCTTTCTTT. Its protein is CASSSFPNGEAFF.

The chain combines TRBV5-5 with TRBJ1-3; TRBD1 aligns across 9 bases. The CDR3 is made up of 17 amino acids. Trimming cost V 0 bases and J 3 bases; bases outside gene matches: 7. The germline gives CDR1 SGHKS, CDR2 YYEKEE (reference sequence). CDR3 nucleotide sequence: TGTGCCAGCAGCTTGGCCCTACAGGGGGCGAGTGGAAACACCATATATTTT. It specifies CASSLALQGASGNTIYF.

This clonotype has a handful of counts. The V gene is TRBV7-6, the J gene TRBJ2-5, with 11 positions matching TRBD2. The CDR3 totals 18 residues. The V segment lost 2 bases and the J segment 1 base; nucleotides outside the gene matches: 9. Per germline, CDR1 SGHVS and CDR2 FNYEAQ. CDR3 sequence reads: CASSLRLAGILLQETQYF. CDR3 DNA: TGTGCCAGCAGCTTACGACTAGCGGGAATCCTGCTCCAAGAGACCCAGTACTTC.

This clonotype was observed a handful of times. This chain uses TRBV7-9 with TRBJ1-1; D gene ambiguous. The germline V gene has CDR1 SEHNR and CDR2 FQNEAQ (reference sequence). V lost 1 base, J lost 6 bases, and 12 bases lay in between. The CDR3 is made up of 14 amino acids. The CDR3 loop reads CASSLGILMAEAFF. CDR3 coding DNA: TGTGCCAGCAGCTTAGGGATCTTGATGGCTGAAGCTTTCTTT.

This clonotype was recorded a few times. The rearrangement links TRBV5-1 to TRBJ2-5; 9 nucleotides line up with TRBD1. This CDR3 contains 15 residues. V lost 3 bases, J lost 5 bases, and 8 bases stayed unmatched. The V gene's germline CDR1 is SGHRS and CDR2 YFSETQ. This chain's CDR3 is CASSSIQGAGETQYF. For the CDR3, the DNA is TGCGCCAGCAGCTCGATACAGGGGGCGGGCGAGACCCAGTACTTC.

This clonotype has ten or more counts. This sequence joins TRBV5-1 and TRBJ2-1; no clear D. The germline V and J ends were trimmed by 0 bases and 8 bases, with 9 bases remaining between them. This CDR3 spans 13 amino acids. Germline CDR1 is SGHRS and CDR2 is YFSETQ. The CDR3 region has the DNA TGCGCCAGCAGCTTGGGCCGTTTCCATGAGCAGTTCTTC. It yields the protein CASSLGRFHEQFF.